These T cell receptor beta chains were read from a single sample in a study of T cell responses to AZD1222 COVID-19 vaccine. The protocol was immunoSEQ multiplex PCR, while the TCRdb copy is restricted to in-frame clones and leaves out a portion. Among 150,000 to 200,000 clones listed, about nine tenths were seen once. The sample consisted of peripheral blood, taken on day 0 of AZD1222 vaccination. The receptors derive from an adult in good health. Both conserved end residues are part of each CDR3. Each record gives: D gene, V gene, J gene, clone size, CDR3 DNA, CDR3 protein. The D gene is left open where the match is weak. Expanded clones are given a class, and other clones once, few, many or no size at all.

>.|TRBV6-4|TRBJ2-1|.
TGTGCCAGCAGTGTCCGGGCCTCCCGGGAGCAGTTCTTC
CASSVRASREQFF
>TRBD2|TRBV7-3|TRBJ2-3|.
TGTGCCAGCAGCTCTAGCGGATACACAGATACGCAGTATTTT
CASSSSGYTDTQYF
>.|TRBV12-3/TRBV12-4|TRBJ1-3|.
TGTGCCAGCCAGCGGGAATCGGGAAACACCATATATTTT
CASQRESGNTIYF
>.|TRBV6-5|TRBJ2-7|once
TGTGCCAGCAGGGCCGGGACCGACAATACAGAGCAGTACTTC
CASRAGTDNTEQYF
>TRBD1|TRBV15|TRBJ2-3|.
TGTGCCACCAGCGCTCTAAGGGGGCAGGGGCCCACAGATACGCAGTATTTT
CATSALRGQGPTDTQYF
>.|TRBV6-2/TRBV6-3|TRBJ1-6|.
TGTGCCAGCAGCGACGGACAGAGCGATAATTCACCCCTCCACTTT
CASSDGQSDNSPLHF
>.|TRBV12-3/TRBV12-4|TRBJ2-3|.
TGTGCCAGCAGTCCCGACAGTGGTACGCAGTATTTT
CASSPDSGTQYF
>.|TRBV7-9|TRBJ2-5|once
TGTGCCAGCAGCCCAGCAGACTACCCCCGGGAGACCCAGTACTTC
CASSPADYPRETQYF
>.|TRBV4-2|TRBJ1-4|.
TGTGCCAGCAGCCAAGAAGGGGGAAAACTGTTTTTT
CASSQEGGKLFF
>.|TRBV10-3|TRBJ2-2|once
TGTGCCATCAGTGAGTCCTGGGGGAACACCGGGGAGCTGTTTTTT
CAISESWGNTGELFF
>TRBD1|TRBV30|TRBJ1-4|once
TGTGCCTGGAGATGGACAGGGGATGAAAAACTGTTTTTT
CAWRWTGDEKLFF
>.|TRBV7-9|TRBJ2-2|.
TGTGCCAGCAGCCCCTGGCAGCCCGGGGAGCTGTTTTTT
CASSPWQPGELFF
>.|TRBV14|TRBJ2-7|.
TGTGCCAGCAGCCAAGGACGGTGGGGGACACCTACGAGGGAGCAGTACTTC
CASSQGRWGTPTREQYF
>.|TRBV28|TRBJ2-1|.
TGTGCCAGCAGTGCCCTCCGAGGGGACAATGAGCAGTTCTTC
CASSALRGDNEQFF
>TRBD1|TRBV5-1|TRBJ1-1|.
TGCGCCAGCAGCGCGGGGACAGACACTGAAGCTTTCTTT
CASSAGTDTEAFF
>.|TRBV9|TRBJ1-1|.
TGTGCCAGTGGGGGGCAGCTGAACACTGAAGCTTTCTTT
CASGGQLNTEAFF
>TRBD1|TRBV5-8|TRBJ1-2|.
TGTGCCAGCAGCTTGTTTTTGGGACAGGGAGACTATGGCTACACCTTC
CASSLFLGQGDYGYTF
>.|TRBV6-2/TRBV6-3|TRBJ2-7|.
TGTGCCAGCAGTACCGACAGGGAGGGCTTCTGGTACGAGCAGTACTTC
CASSTDREGFWYEQYF
>.|TRBV2|TRBJ1-2|.
TGTGCCCGAGTACAGGGAAGAGGGGGCTACACCTTC
CARVQGRGGYTF
>.|TRBV7-6|TRBJ2-7|.
TGTGCCAGCAGTAAGGGACCCAGGTACGAGCAGTACTTC
CASSKGPRYEQYF
>TRBD1|TRBV6-5|TRBJ1-2|.
TGTGCCAGCAGACCGGGACAGGCGGGGTATGGCTACACCTTC
CASRPGQAGYGYTF
>.|TRBV4-3|TRBJ1-2|.
TGCGCCAGCAGCCAAGGGAACCGCGGGACAGGCTACACCTTC
CASSQGNRGTGYTF
>TRBD1|TRBV6-1|TRBJ1-5|.
TGTGCCAGCAGAGAACAGGGGGCTGGGGGCAATCAGCCCCAGCATTTT
CASREQGAGGNQPQHF
>TRBD2|TRBV6-5|TRBJ2-5|.
TGTGCCAGCAGTTTCCTAGCGGGGGGTAACCAAGAGACCCAGTACTTC
CASSFLAGGNQETQYF
>.|TRBV6-5|TRBJ1-1|few
TGTGCCAGCACCCAAATCCCCAGGGTGGGTACTGAAGCTTTCTTT
CASTQIPRVGTEAFF
>.|TRBV5-1|TRBJ1-1|.
TGCGCCAGCAGCCGAGGGGGGATGAACACTGAAGCTTTCTTT
CASSRGGMNTEAFF
>.|TRBV3-1/TRBV3-2|TRBJ1-2|.
TGTGCCAGCAGCCAATCCCTGGGGGGAAGCTACACCTTC
CASSQSLGGSYTF
>.|TRBV18|TRBJ2-5|once
TGTGCCAGCTCACCTAAAGAGACCCAGTACTTC
CASSPKETQYF
>TRBD1|TRBV19|TRBJ2-7|once
TGTGCCAGTAGTATCCGGGACAGCTCCTACGAGCAGTACTTC
CASSIRDSSYEQYF
>.|TRBV7-9|TRBJ2-3|.
TGTGCCAGCAGCCAGGACTTATTCACAGATACGCAGTATTTT
CASSQDLFTDTQYF
>TRBD2|TRBV3-1/TRBV3-2|TRBJ2-1|.
TGTGCCAGCAGCCACCTAACTAGCGACCCGTTCTTC
CASSHLTSDPFF
>TRBD2|TRBV6-2/TRBV6-3|TRBJ2-7|.
TGTGCCAGCAGTTACGTCGGGGGGGCCTTACCCTACGAGCAGTACTTC
CASSYVGGALPYEQYF
>.|TRBV6-5|TRBJ2-5|.
TGTGCCAGCAGTACTCACCCCCAAGAGACCCAGTACTTC
CASSTHPQETQYF
>.|TRBV11-1|TRBJ1-2|.
TGTGCCAGCAGCGCGGGCATCTTCTATGGCTACACCTTC
CASSAGIFYGYTF
>.|TRBV19|TRBJ1-1|.
TGTGCCAGTAGTATCGGGGGGCGAGTCACTGAAGCTTTCTTT
CASSIGGRVTEAFF
>.|TRBV27|TRBJ2-7|.
TGTGCCAGCAGTCCTGGGGGCCTCAGGCCCTACGAGCAGTACTTC
CASSPGGLRPYEQYF
>TRBD1|TRBV9|TRBJ2-6|.
TGTGCCAGCAGCGTCCACCGGGACAGAGTTAACGTCCTGACTTTC
CASSVHRDRVNVLTF
>.|TRBV4-3|TRBJ1-3|.
TGCGCCAGCAGCCAACACCTCTCTTCGGGCGGGGGAAACACCATATATTTT
CASSQHLSSGGGNTIYF
>TRBD1|TRBV7-9|TRBJ2-6|.
TGTGCCAGCAGCTCACCGGGACAGGGGGCTACCGGGGCCAACGTCCTGACTTTC
CASSSPGQGATGANVLTF
>.|TRBV4-3|TRBJ1-2|.
TGCGCCAGCAGCCAAGATCGCAACTATGGCTACACCTTC
CASSQDRNYGYTF
>.|TRBV12-3/TRBV12-4|TRBJ1-1|.
TGTGCCAGCAGTTTAAAGCACTTTGAAGCTTTCTTT
CASSLKHFEAFF
>TRBD1|TRBV5-3|TRBJ1-1|.
TGTGCCAGAAAAATAACCGGGACAGCGAATCGCAGCACTGAAGCTTTCTTT
CARKITGTANRSTEAFF
>TRBD1|TRBV7-2|TRBJ2-7|.
TGTGCCAGCAGCTTAGAACAGGGGGTACCGTACGAGCAGTACTTC
CASSLEQGVPYEQYF
>.|TRBV5-4|TRBJ1-2|.
TGTGCCAGCAGCTTGGGAATGGGGCGTACTGACTATGGCTACACCTTC
CASSLGMGRTDYGYTF